These 30 T cell receptor beta chains share one sample of origin, sequenced in a study of early T cells in non-severe SARS-CoV-2 infection. TCRdb re-called the 5' RACE reads with MiXCR, one entry per CDR3 protein. The table records some 66,000 distinct CDR3 sequences, roughly 9% of them present only once. Material for sequencing was whole blood. All receptors derive from an adult who was a healthcare worker with PCR-confirmed SARS-CoV-2 infection or an uninfected control (not recorded which).

V and J are TRBV10-2 and TRBJ1-4; 7 bases match TRBD1. CDR1 and CDR2 (germline): WSHSY, SAAADI. CDR3 length: 15 amino acids. The ends lost 7 bases at V and 1 base at J; junction bases unmatched: 6. The CDR3 spells CASTTGEGTNEKLFF. DNA of the CDR3: TGCGCCAGCACTACAGGGGAAGGAACTAATGAAAAACTGTTTTTT.

The chain combines TRBV11-3 with TRBJ2-2; 7 bases fit TRBD1. The CDR3 extends over 15 amino acids. The V segment lost 5 bases and the J segment 1 base; nucleotides outside the gene matches: 4. Germline V gene sequence: CDR1 SGHNT, CDR2 YENEEA. The CDR3 DNA is TGTGCCAGCAGCCTGGGGGACAGGAACACCGGGGAGCTGTTTTTT. This translates into CASSLGDRNTGELFF.

The sample holds a few counts of this clonotype. The rearrangement uses TRBV7-2 and TRBJ2-1; the match to TRBD2 covers 15 bases. The CDR3 length is 18 residues. V was clipped by 5 bases and J by 7 bases; unmatched bases: 12. In germline, CDR1 is SGHTA, CDR2 FQGNSA. CDR3 loop: CASSRSGTSGRLVNEQFF. CDR3 in DNA: TGTGCCAGCAGCCGCTCCGGGACTAGCGGGAGGTTGGTGAATGAGCAGTTCTTC.

The chain couples TRBV10-3 to TRBJ2-7; D is tentatively TRBD1 or TRBD2 (5 bases each). The germline gives CDR1 ENHRY, CDR2 SYGVKD. V lost 4 bases, J lost 6 bases, and 13 bases lay in between. CDR3 length: 13 residues. CDR3 in amino acids: CAISARVGLEQYF. The CDR3 DNA reads as TGTGCCATCAGTGCGAGGGTGGGGCTCGAGCAGTACTTC.

The V call is TRBV6-1, the J call TRBJ1-4; D not resolved. Germline V gene sequence: CDR1 MNHNS, CDR2 SASEGT. Trimming pared 5 bases from V and 4 bases from J, leaving 14 bases between. The CDR3 is made up of 15 amino acids. CDR3 loop: CASSQERLNNEKLFF. The CDR3, as DNA: TGTGCCAGCAGTCAAGAGCGACTGAATAATGAAAAACTGTTTTTT.

The chain carries TRBV6-5 and TRBJ2-3; a weak D match, TRBD1 (6 bases). Trimming left V 0 bases short and J 13 bases short, with 14 bases between. CDR1 and CDR2 (germline): MNHEY, SVGAGI. This CDR3 comprises 13 residues. The CDR3 DNA is TGTGCCAGCAGTTACTCGGGTGGGGGCAAGGAGTATTTT. This gives the protein CASSYSGGGKEYF.

This chain connects TRBV20-1 to TRBJ2-2; the match to TRBD1 covers 8 bases. CDR1 DFQATT and CDR2 SNEGSKA come from the germline V gene (reference sequence). Unmatched junction bases numbered 8, after V lost 4 bases and J lost 4 bases. There are 15 residues in the CDR3. As DNA, the CDR3 is TGCAGTGCTACCGCAGGGGGCGCCGGCACCGGGGAGCTGTTTTTT. This codes for CSATAGGAGTGELFF.

This clonotype has just a few counts. The CDR3 sequence: CACYRDRGIGTGELFF. The CDR3 DNA reads TGTGCCTGTTACCGGGACAGGGGTATTGGCACCGGGGAGCTGTTTTTT. The chain is built from TRBV30 and TRBJ2-2; 10 bases fit TRBD1. V was clipped by 6 bases and J by 4 bases; unmatched bases: 11. The CDR3 is made up of 16 amino acids. Germline assignment: CDR1 GTSNPN and CDR2 SVGIG (reference sequence).

This clonotype has just a few counts. The chain links TRBV9 to TRBJ2-7, with TRBD2 matching over 7 bases. CDR1 and CDR2 from the germline V gene are SGDLS and YYNGEE. The trim removed 0 bases at V and 6 bases at J, leaving 3 bases unmatched. This CDR3 has 13 amino acids. CDR3 DNA sequence: TGTGCCAGCAGCGTAGTTCCGGGGGGCGAGCAGTACTTC. Protein sequence: CASSVVPGGEQYF. The full variable domain, rest sourced from reference TRBV9 and TRBJ2-7, is DSGVTQTPKHLITATGQRVTLRCSPRSGDLSVYWYQQSLDQGLQFLIQYYNGEERAKGNILERFSAQQFPDLHSELNLSSLELGDSALYFCASSVVPGGEQYFGPGTRLTVT.

This clonotype was counted only a few times. The rearrangement joins TRBV7-2 to TRBJ1-5; possibly TRBD1 for D (6 bases). Germline V gene lookup returns CDR1 SGHTA and CDR2 FQGNSA. Trimming removed 3 bases from V and 1 base from J, with 16 bases in between. The CDR3 is 17 amino acids. CDR3 sequence (DNA): TGTGCCAGCAGCTTTAATCCGGGGGGCCCAAGCAATCAGCCCCAGCATTTT. Encoded protein: CASSFNPGGPSNQPQHF.

This chain uses TRBV7-9 with TRBJ2-1, with 10 bases matching TRBD2. The CDR3 runs to 15 residues. Trimming at V came to 1 base and at J to 8 bases, leaving 5 bases not matched to a gene. Germline CDR1 is SEHNR and CDR2 is FQNEAQ (reference sequence). The CDR3 spells CASSLGTSGVYEQFF. The CDR3 coding sequence is TGTGCCAGCAGCTTAGGGACTAGCGGTGTCTATGAGCAGTTCTTC.

Only a few counts were recorded for this clonotype. V gene TRBV28 combines with J gene TRBJ2-7; no firm D call. Trimming took 3 bases from V and 0 from J, leaving 15 bases between them. CDR1 and CDR2 from the germline V gene are MDHEN and SYDVKM. This CDR3 comprises 16 residues. The CDR3 sequence: CASSFSPDWSSYEQYF. DNA of the CDR3: TGTGCCAGCAGTTTCAGCCCCGACTGGAGCTCCTACGAGCAGTACTTC.

CDR3 amino acids: CASSLLLAGDTQYF. The CDR3 nucleotides read TGTGCCAGCAGTTTATTACTGGCAGGAGATACGCAGTATTTT. V usage is TRBV28 and J usage is TRBJ2-3; D not certain. The CDR3 spans 14 residues. Germline assignment: CDR1 MDHEN and CDR2 SYDVKM. Trimming left V 1 base short and J 5 bases short, with 10 bases between.

This chain joins TRBV24-1 and TRBJ2-1, with 9 bases identical to TRBD2. This CDR3 region has 16 residues. The V segment lost 4 bases and the J segment 5 bases; nucleotides outside the gene matches: 8. CDR1 is KGHDR and CDR2 is SFDVKD in the germline V gene. The CDR3: CATSEQIAGADNEQFF. The CDR3 region has the DNA TGTGCCACCAGTGAGCAAATAGCGGGAGCCGACAATGAGCAGTTCTTC.

This clonotype was observed many times. The chain uses TRBV27 and TRBJ2-5, with D possibly TRBD1 on 5 matching bases. This CDR3 is built from 13 residues. CDR1 and CDR2 (germline): MNHEY, SMNVEV (reference sequence). The V and J ends lost 5 bases and 2 bases respectively, with 9 bases between them. The CDR3 DNA is TGTGCCAGCAGTAGAGACAGACAAGAGACCCAGTACTTC. It is translated as CASSRDRQETQYF.

This clonotype was observed at least ten times. J is TRBJ1-4 and V is TRBV10-2, with 9 bases that match TRBD1. Germline CDR1 is WSHSY and CDR2 is SAAADI. The CDR3 is 17 amino acids. J gave up 0 bases and V 5 bases, and 7 bases lay outside the gene matches. Here the CDR3 reads CASSTRDRASTNEKLFF. The CDR3, as DNA: TGCGCCAGCAGTACGAGGGACAGGGCCTCAACTAATGAAAAACTGTTTTTT.

This clonotype occurred many times. The chain joins TRBV7-2 to TRBJ2-1; 8 positions match TRBD2. The germline V gene has CDR1 SGHTA and CDR2 FQGNSA. The V segment lost 2 bases and the J segment 4 bases; nucleotides outside the gene matches: 7. The CDR3 has 16 residues. CDR3 in DNA: TGTGCCAGCAGCTTATTTACTAGCGGAAATTACAATGAGCAGTTCTTC. As protein: CASSLFTSGNYNEQFF. Looking up the rest from reference TRBV7-2 and TRBJ2-1 gives the full variable domain: GAGVSQSPSNKVTEKGKDVELRCDPISGHTALYWYRQSLGQGLEFLIYFQGNSAPDKSGLPSDRFSAERTGGSVSTLTIQRTQQEDSAVYLCASSLFTSGNYNEQFFGPGTRLTVL.

There are a few counts of this clonotype. The chain combines TRBV29-1 with TRBJ1-5, with TRBD1 identical over 9 bases. Germline V gene lookup returns CDR1 SQVTM and CDR2 ANQGSEA. The CDR3 consists of 13 residues. Trimming cost V 5 bases and J 2 bases; bases outside gene matches: 1. The DNA for the CDR3 is TGCAGCGTTCGGACAGGGGGCAATCAGCCCCAGCATTTT. Its translation is CSVRTGGNQPQHF. The whole variable domain, remainder taken from reference TRBV29-1 and TRBJ1-5, is SAVISQKPSRDICQRGTSLTIQCQVDSQVTMMFWYRQQPGQSLTLIATANQGSEATYESGFVIDKFPISRPNLTFSTLTVSNMSPEDSSIYLCSVRTGGNQPQHFGDGTRLSIL.

This clonotype was seen many times. The V call is TRBV30, the J call TRBJ1-6; D might be TRBD1 (6 bases). The CDR3 has 15 residues. Trimming removed 8 bases from V and 6 bases from J, with 20 bases in between. Germline CDR1 is GTSNPN and CDR2 is SVGIG (reference sequence). The CDR3 coding sequence is TGTGCCCGAAATCGGTACGACAGGCGTAATTCACCCCTCCACTTT. Its protein is CARNRYDRRNSPLHF.

The genes are TRBV20-1 and TRBJ1-3, with TRBD1 as a possible D gene (5 bases). CDR3 size: 14 residues. Deletions cut 0 bases from V and 4 bases from J, with 10 bases between. Germline lookup yields CDR1 DFQATT and CDR2 SNEGSKA (reference sequence). CDR3 sequence: CSAREQGAGNTIYF. CDR3 nucleotides: TGCAGTGCTAGAGAGCAGGGTGCCGGAAACACCATATATTTT.

The chain couples TRBV3-1 to TRBJ1-1, with unresolved D. Between the trimmed V and J ends, which lost 3 bases and 0 bases, there was a span of 8 bases. The CDR3 has 14 residues. Germline V gives CDR1 LGHDT, CDR2 YNNKEL (reference sequence). Here the CDR3 reads CASSHRTVNTEAFF. CDR3 coding DNA: TGTGCCAGCAGCCACAGGACGGTGAACACTGAAGCTTTCTTT.

This clonotype has at least ten counts. The chain joins TRBV3-1 to TRBJ2-2; 11 bases map to TRBD2. From germline, CDR1 is LGHDT and CDR2 YNNKEL (reference sequence). V lost 2 bases to trimming and J lost 3 bases; unmatched junction nucleotides: 2. This CDR3 has 16 residues. The CDR3 DNA reads TGTGCCAGCAGCCAAACTAGCGGGAGTTACACCGGGGAGCTGTTTTTT. This codes for CASSQTSGSYTGELFF.

This clonotype was observed a few times. This chain uses TRBV11-2 with TRBJ2-7; a possible D gene is TRBD1 (6 bases). Germline values: CDR1 SGHAT, CDR2 FQNNGV. The length of the CDR3 is 16 residues. V gave up 3 bases and J gave up 11 bases, with 26 bases separating them. This CDR3 reads CASSFNMARGSTMKYF. CDR3 DNA: TGTGCCAGCAGCTTTAATATGGCCAGGGGTTCTACGATGAAGTACTTC.

The table lists this clonotype with a few counts. In DNA form, the CDR3 reads TGTGCCAGCAGCTTGGAAGAGGCGGGTACGCAGTATTTT. Residues: CASSLEEAGTQYF. The V call is TRBV7-6, the J call TRBJ2-3; possibly TRBD2 for D (5 bases). CDR1 and CDR2 (germline): SGHVS, FNYEAQ. Trimming removed 3 bases at V and 8 bases at J, with 12 bases between. This CDR3 is built from 13 residues.

The rearrangement uses TRBV7-2 and TRBJ2-7; 8 nucleotides match TRBD2. The CDR3 totals 14 residues. CDR1 is SGHTA, CDR2 FQGNSA, per germline. Trimming at V came to 4 bases and at J to 7 bases, leaving 9 bases not matched to a gene. Written as DNA, the CDR3 is TGTGCCAGCAGCTGGGGTTTCGCGGGAGGAGAGCAGTACTTC. As protein: CASSWGFAGGEQYF.

The genes are TRBV12-3 or TRBV12-4 and TRBJ2-3, with TRBD1 matching 9 bases. This CDR3 spans 14 amino acids. The J segment lost 4 bases and the V segment lost 6 bases, leaving 5 bases of the junction unmatched. CDR3 sequence: CASRGTGSPDTQYF. CDR3 nucleotides: TGTGCCAGCAGAGGGACAGGGAGTCCAGATACGCAGTATTTT.

This clonotype was counted a few times. The chain carries TRBV20-1 and TRBJ2-5, with TRBD2 as a possible D gene (6 bases). Looked up from germline, CDR1 is DFQATT and CDR2 is SNEGSKA (reference sequence). The CDR3 contains 14 residues. V was clipped by 5 bases and J by 4 bases, with 17 bases between them. Here the CDR3 reads CSAFNPGLRETQYF. DNA of the CDR3: TGCAGTGCTTTCAACCCGGGACTCCGAGAGACCCAGTACTTC.

This clonotype was picked up many times. This chain links TRBV20-1 with TRBJ1-4, with TRBD1 as a possible D gene (6 bases). Germline CDR1 is DFQATT and CDR2 is SNEGSKA (reference sequence). This CDR3 spans 14 amino acids. Trimming stripped 5 bases from V and 5 bases from J, with 15 bases between. The CDR3 coding sequence is TGCAGTGCTCTACCGGGGGCTCTCAATGAAAAACTGTTTTTT. The encoded protein is CSALPGALNEKLFF.

V usage is TRBV7-9 and J usage is TRBJ1-1, with D unresolved. V lost 0 bases to trimming and J lost 0 bases, with 8 bases between them. The CDR3 runs to 15 residues. Germline-derived CDR1 and CDR2 are SEHNR and FQNEAQ (reference sequence). The CDR3, as DNA: TGTGCCAGCAGCTTAGCGCCGGTGATGAACACTGAAGCTTTCTTT. It specifies CASSLAPVMNTEAFF.

In this sample, this clonotype turned up many times. J is TRBJ2-7 and V is TRBV20-1; tentative D call: TRBD2 (5 bases). The CDR3 loop spans 14 amino acids. Germline V gene sequence: CDR1 DFQATT, CDR2 SNEGSKA (reference sequence). The CDR3 DNA is TGCAGCGCGAGGCGGCGGGCAGCGGCCTACGAGCAGTACTTC. It specifies CSARRRAAAYEQYF.